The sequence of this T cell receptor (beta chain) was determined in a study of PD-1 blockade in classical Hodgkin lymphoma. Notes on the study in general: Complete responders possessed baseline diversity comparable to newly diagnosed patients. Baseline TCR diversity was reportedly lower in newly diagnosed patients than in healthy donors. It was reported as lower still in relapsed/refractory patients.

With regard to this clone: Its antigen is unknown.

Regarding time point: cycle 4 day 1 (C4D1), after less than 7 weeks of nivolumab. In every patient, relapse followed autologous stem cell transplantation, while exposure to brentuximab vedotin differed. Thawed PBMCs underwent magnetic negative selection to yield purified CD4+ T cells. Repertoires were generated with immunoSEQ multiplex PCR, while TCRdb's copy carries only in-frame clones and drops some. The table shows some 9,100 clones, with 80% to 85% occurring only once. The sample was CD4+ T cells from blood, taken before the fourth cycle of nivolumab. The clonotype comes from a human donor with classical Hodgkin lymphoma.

CDR3 DNA: TGTGCCACCCAGACATCTAGCACAGATACGCAGTATTTT. Translated, it gives CATQTSSTDTQYF. The chain is built from TRBV27 and TRBJ2-3; no clear D gene. V lost 10 bases and J lost 0, with 11 bases in between. This CDR3 comprises 13 residues. The germline V gene has CDR1 MNHEY and CDR2 SMNVEV (reference sequence).